Described below is a single TCR beta chain sequence and its context. This record comes from a study of Ad26.COV2.S vaccination and SARS-CoV-2 variants. Looked up from germline, CDR1 is LNHDA and CDR2 is SQIVND (reference sequence). V lost 5 bases and J lost 2; bases outside the gene matches: 2. The CDR3 contains 13 residues. Regarding treatment: 15 to 20 received Ad26.COV2.S at low or high dose, single or two shots; about five received placebo; per-sample allocation not given. Repertoires come from day 63 after the first vaccine or placebo injection. In the vaccine, an Ad26 vector expressed the SARS-CoV-2 spike of the Wuhan strain. Clones were sequenced by immunoSEQ multiplex PCR, and TCRdb holds only the in-frame ones, with some missing. The sample has 350,000 to 500,000 clones; about nine tenths are singletons.

The TCR originated in a person between 18 and 65 years old who received the Ad26.COV2.S COVID-19 vaccine or a placebo. The sequencing here drew on peripheral blood, taken in a trial of Ad26.COV2.S vaccine versus placebo. The chain combines TRBV19 with TRBJ2-7, with TRBD1 matching over 8 bases. The CDR3: CASSSQGAYEQYF. Written as DNA, the CDR3 is TGTGCCAGTAGTTCACAGGGGGCCTACGAGCAGTACTTC.